Following are 5 T cell receptor beta chains from one sample sequenced in a study of blood T cell repertoires in COVID-19. TCRdb's copy holds only in-frame clones and misses some; the assay was immunoSEQ multiplex PCR. The sample holds about 120,000 clones; 85% are singletons and the top ten take roughly 27%. The specimen sequenced was peripheral blood. The receptors shown here come from a woman of 80 years or more with acute or convalescent COVID-19.

V usage is TRBV7-2 and J usage is TRBJ2-2, with 8 bases fitting TRBD2. The CDR3 has 14 amino acids. Germline CDR1 SGHTA, CDR2 FQGNSA. J gave up 5 bases and V 4 bases, and 3 bases lay outside the gene matches. The CDR3 DNA reads TGTGCCAGCAGCTCCATAGCGGGGACCGGGGAGCTGTTTTTT. Amino acid sequence: CASSSIAGTGELFF.

The gene calls are TRBV5-8 and TRBJ1-6, with 8 bases lining up with TRBD1. Germline values: CDR1 SGHTS, CDR2 YDEGEE. The trim removed 5 bases at V and 9 bases at J, leaving 7 bases unmatched. The CDR3 has 14 amino acids. CDR3 sequence (DNA): TGTGCCAGCAGTAACCAGGGGGCAGGTTCACCCCTCCACTTT. Translation: CASSNQGAGSPLHF. Supplemented by reference TRBV5-8 and TRBJ1-6, the full variable domain reads EAGVTQSPTHLIKTRGQQATLRCSPISGHTSVYWYQQALGLGLQFLLWYDEGEERNRGNFPPRFSGRQFPNYSSELNVNALELEDSALYLCASSNQGAGSPLHFGNGTRLTVT.

This clone was recorded only once. J is TRBJ2-5 and V is TRBV25-1, with 8 bases aligning to TRBD1. J lost 5 bases, V lost 4 bases, and 6 bases had no gene match. CDR3 size: 14 residues. Germline V gene lookup returns CDR1 MGHDK and CDR2 SYGVNS. The CDR3 sequence: CASSGNAGGETQYF. The CDR3 coding sequence is TGTGCCAGCAGTGGAAACGCAGGGGGCGAGACCCAGTACTTC.

This clone showed up just a few times. The chain couples TRBV4-3 to TRBJ1-1; D remains ambiguous. The CDR3 contains 14 residues. V dropped 3 bases and J dropped 6 bases, with 14 bases sitting between them. Germline CDR1 reads LGHNA; CDR2 reads YSLEER. The CDR3 protein is CASSQEGRTAEAFF. CDR3 nucleotide sequence: TGCGCCAGCAGCCAGGAGGGTAGGACCGCTGAAGCTTTCTTT.

The CDR3 is CASSRGGGTNEKLFF. In DNA form, the CDR3 reads TGTGCCAGCAGTCGAGGGGGTGGGACTAATGAAAAACTGTTTTTT. The chain combines TRBV2 with TRBJ1-4; a weak D match, TRBD1 (6 bases). Trimming shortened V by 5 bases and J by 2 bases, and 12 bases separated the two germline ends. From germline, CDR1 is SNHLY and CDR2 FYNNEI. This CDR3 region has 15 residues.